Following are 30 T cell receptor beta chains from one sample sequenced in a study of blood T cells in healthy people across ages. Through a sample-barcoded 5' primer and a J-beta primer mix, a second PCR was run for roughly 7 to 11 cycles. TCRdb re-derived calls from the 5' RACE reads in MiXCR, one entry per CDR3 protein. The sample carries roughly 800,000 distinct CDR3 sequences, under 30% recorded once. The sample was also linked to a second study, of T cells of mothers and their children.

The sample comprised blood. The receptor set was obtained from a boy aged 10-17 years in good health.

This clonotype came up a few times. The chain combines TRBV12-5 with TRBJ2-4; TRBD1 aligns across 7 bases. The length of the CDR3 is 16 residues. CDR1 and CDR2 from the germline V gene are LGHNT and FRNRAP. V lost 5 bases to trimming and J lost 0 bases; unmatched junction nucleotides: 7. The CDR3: CASGPGQALAKNIQYF. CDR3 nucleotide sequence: TGTGCTAGTGGTCCTGGACAGGCCCTAGCCAAAAACATTCAGTACTTC.

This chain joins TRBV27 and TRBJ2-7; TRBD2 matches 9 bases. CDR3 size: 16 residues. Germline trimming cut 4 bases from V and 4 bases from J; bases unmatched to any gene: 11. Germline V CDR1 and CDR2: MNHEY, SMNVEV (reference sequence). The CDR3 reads CASSSLGSGGFYEQYF. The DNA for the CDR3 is TGTGCCAGCAGTTCCCTAGGTAGCGGGGGATTTTACGAGCAGTACTTC.

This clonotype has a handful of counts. CDR3: CASSTDGLGQPQHF. CDR3 bases: TGTGCCAGCAGCACGGACGGCCTCGGTCAGCCCCAGCATTTT. This chain links TRBV7-9 with TRBJ1-5; D not resolved. V gave up 5 bases and J gave up 6 bases, with 14 bases separating them. Germline CDR1 is SEHNR and CDR2 is FQNEAQ (reference sequence). The CDR3 has 14 amino acids. Full variable domain (rest looked up from reference TRBV7-9 and TRBJ1-5): DTGVSQNPRHKITKRGQNVTFRCDPISEHNRLYWYRQTLGQGPEFLTYFQNEAQLEKSRLLSDRFSAERPKGSFSTLEIQRTEQGDSAMYLCASSTDGLGQPQHFGDGTRLSIL.

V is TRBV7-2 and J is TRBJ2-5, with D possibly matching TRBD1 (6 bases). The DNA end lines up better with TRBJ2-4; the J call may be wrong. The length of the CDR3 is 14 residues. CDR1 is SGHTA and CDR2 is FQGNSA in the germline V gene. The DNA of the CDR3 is TGTGCCAGCAGCTTATCCACAGGGAAAAACATTCAGTACTTC. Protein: CASSLSTGKNIQYF.

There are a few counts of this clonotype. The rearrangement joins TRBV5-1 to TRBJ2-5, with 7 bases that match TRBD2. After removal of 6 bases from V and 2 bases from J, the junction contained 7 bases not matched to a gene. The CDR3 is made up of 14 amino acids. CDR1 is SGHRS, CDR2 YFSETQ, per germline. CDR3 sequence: CASTPGLKQETQYF. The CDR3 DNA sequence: TGCGCCAGCACCCCGGGACTAAAACAAGAGACCCAGTACTTC.

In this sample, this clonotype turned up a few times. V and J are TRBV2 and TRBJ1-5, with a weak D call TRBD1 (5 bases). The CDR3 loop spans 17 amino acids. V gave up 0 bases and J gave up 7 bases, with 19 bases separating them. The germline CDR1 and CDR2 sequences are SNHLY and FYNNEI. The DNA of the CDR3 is TGTGCCAGCAGTGAAGCGGAGGCTGGGGCCGGGCGACAGCCCCAGCATTTT. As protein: CASSEAEAGAGRQPQHF. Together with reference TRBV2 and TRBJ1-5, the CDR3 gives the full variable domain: EPEVTQTPSHQVTQMGQEVILRCVPISNHLYFYWYRQILGQKVEFLVSFYNNEISEKSEIFDDQFSVERPDGSNFTLKIRSTKLEDSAMYFCASSEAEAGAGRQPQHFGDGTRLSIL.

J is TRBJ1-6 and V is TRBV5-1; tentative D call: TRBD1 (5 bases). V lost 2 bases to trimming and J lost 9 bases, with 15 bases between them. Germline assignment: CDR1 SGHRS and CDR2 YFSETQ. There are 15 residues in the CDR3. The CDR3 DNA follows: TGCGCCAGCAGCTTAGCCGGGACGCGGACTTCACCCCTCCACTTT. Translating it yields CASSLAGTRTSPLHF.

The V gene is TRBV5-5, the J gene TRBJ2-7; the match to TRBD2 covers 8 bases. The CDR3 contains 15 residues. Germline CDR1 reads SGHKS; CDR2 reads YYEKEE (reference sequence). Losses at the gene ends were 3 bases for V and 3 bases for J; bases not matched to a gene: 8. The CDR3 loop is CASSSGGVDLYEQYF. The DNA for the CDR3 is TGTGCCAGCAGCTCGGGAGGGGTCGATCTCTACGAGCAGTACTTC.

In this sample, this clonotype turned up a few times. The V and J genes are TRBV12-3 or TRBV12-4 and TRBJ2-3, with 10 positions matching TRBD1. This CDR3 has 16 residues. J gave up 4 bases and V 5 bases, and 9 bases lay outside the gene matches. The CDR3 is CASSQDRGSLADTQYF. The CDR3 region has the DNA TGTGCCAGCAGTCAGGACAGGGGGTCTCTCGCAGATACGCAGTATTTT.

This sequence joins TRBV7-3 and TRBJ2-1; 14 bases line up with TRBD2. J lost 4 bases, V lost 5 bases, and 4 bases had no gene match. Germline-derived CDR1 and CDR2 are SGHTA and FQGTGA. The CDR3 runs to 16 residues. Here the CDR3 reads CASSVTSGGEYNEQFF. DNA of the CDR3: TGTGCCAGCAGCGTGACTAGCGGGGGGGAGTACAATGAGCAGTTCTTC.

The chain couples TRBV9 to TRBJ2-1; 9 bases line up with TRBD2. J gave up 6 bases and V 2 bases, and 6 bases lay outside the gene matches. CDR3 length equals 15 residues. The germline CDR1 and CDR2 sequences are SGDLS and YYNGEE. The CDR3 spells CASSVSGSNFNEQFF. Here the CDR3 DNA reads TGTGCCAGCAGCGTTAGCGGGAGCAACTTCAATGAGCAGTTCTTC. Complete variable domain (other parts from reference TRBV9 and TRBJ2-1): DSGVTQTPKHLITATGQRVTLRCSPRSGDLSVYWYQQSLDQGLQFLIQYYNGEERAKGNILERFSAQQFPDLHSELNLSSLELGDSALYFCASSVSGSNFNEQFFGPGTRLTVL.

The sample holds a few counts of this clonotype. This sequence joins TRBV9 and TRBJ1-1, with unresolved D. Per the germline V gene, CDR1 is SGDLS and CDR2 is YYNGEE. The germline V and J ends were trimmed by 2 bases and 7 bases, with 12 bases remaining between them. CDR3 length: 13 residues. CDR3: CASSVDQTDEAFF. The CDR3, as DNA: TGTGCCAGCAGCGTCGATCAGACGGATGAAGCTTTCTTT.

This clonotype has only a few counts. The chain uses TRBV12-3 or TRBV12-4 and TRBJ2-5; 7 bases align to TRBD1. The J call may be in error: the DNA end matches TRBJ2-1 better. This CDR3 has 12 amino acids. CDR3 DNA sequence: TGTGCCAGCAGAGAAGGGGACAGTAAGCAGTTCTTC. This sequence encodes CASREGDSKQFF.

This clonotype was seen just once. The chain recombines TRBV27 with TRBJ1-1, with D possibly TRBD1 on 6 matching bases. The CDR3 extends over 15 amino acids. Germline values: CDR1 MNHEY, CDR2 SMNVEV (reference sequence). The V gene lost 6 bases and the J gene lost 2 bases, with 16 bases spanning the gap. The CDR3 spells CASSLVGQKNTEAFF. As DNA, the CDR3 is TGTGCCAGCAGCTTAGTTGGACAGAAAAACACTGAAGCTTTCTTT.

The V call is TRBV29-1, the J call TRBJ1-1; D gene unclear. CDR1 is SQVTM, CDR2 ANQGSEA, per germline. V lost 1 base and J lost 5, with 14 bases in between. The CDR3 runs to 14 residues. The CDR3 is CSVEGFGRATEAFF. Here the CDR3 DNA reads TGCAGCGTTGAAGGGTTTGGGCGGGCGACTGAAGCTTTCTTT.

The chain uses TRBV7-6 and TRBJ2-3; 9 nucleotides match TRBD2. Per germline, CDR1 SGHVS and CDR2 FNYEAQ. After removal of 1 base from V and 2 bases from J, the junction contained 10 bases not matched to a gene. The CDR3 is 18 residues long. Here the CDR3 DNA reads TGTGCCAGCAGCTTAGTTGACGGCGGGGGGGCCCACACAGATACGCAGTATTTT. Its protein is CASSLVDGGGAHTDTQYF.

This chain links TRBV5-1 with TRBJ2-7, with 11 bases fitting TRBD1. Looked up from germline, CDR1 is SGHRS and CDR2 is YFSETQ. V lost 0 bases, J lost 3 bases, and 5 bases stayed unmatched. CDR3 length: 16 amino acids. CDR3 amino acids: CASSLVGGTGGYEQYF. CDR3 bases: TGCGCCAGCAGCTTGGTAGGTGGGACAGGGGGCTACGAGCAGTACTTC.

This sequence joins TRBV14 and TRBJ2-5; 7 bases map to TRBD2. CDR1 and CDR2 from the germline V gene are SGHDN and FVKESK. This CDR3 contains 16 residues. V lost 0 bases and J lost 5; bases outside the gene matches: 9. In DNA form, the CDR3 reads TGTGCCAGCAGCCAAGATCAACTAGCGAGCTTCGAGACCCAGTACTTC. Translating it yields CASSQDQLASFETQYF.

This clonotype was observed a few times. CDR3 bases: TGTGCCAGCAGTTGGAGAGTCGTCGGGACCAGAAACATTCAGTACTTC. Translated: CASSWRVVGTRNIQYF. This chain uses TRBV12-3 or TRBV12-4 with TRBJ2-4, with D perhaps assigned TRBD1 or TRBD2 (5 bases each). This CDR3 is 16 amino acids long. The V end was cut by 4 bases, the J end by 6 bases, with 19 bases between.

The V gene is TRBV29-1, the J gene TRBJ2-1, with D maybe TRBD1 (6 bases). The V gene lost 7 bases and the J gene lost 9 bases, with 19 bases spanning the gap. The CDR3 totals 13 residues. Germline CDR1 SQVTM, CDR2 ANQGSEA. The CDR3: CSARGQRNPEQFF. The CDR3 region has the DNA TGCAGCGCCCGTGGACAGCGAAACCCTGAGCAGTTCTTC.

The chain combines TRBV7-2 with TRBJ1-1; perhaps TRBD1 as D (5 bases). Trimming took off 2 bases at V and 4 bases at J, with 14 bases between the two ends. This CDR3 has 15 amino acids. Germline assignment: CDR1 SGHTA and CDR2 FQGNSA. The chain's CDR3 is CASSLPPGTGTEAFF. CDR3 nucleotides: TGTGCCAGCAGCTTACCCCCGGGGACGGGCACTGAAGCTTTCTTT.

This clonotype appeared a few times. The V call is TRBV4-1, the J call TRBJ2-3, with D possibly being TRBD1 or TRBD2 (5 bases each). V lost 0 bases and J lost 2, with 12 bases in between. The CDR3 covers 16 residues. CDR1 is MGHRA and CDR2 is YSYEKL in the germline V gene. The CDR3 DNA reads TGCGCCAGCAGCCAAGATGGGGGAAGATACACAGATACGCAGTATTTT. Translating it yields CASSQDGGRYTDTQYF.

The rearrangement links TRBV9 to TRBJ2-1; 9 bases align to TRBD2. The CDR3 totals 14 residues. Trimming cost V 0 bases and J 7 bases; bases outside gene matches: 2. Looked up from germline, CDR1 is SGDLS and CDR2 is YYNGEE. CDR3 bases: TGTGCCAGCAGCGTAGCTAGCGGGGTAAATGAGCAGTTCTTC. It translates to CASSVASGVNEQFF.

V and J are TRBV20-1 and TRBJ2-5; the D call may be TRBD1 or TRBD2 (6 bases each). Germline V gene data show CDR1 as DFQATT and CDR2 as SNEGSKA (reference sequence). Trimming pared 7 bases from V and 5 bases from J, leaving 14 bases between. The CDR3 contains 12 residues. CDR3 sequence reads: CSGRGAGETQYF. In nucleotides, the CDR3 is TGCAGTGGAAGGGGGGCCGGTGAGACCCAGTACTTC.

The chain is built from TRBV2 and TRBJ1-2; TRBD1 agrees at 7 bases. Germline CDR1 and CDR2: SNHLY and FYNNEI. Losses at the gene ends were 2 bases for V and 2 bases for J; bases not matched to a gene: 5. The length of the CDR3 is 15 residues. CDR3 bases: TGTGCCAGCAGTGAATTCCCGGGACAGAACTATGGCTACACCTTC. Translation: CASSEFPGQNYGYTF.

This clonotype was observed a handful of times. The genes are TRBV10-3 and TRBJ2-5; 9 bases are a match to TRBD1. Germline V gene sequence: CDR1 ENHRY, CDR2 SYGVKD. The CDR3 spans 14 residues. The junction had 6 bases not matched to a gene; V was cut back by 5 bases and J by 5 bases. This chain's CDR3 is CAISLGQGRETQYF. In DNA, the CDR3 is TGTGCCATCAGTCTGGGACAGGGAAGGGAGACCCAGTACTTC.

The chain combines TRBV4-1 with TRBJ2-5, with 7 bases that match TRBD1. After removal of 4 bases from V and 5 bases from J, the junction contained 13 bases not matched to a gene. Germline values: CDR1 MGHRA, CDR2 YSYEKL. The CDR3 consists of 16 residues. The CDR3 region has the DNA TGCGCCAGCAGCCGCTTAACAGGGGACGTACAGGAGACCCAGTACTTC. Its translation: CASSRLTGDVQETQYF.

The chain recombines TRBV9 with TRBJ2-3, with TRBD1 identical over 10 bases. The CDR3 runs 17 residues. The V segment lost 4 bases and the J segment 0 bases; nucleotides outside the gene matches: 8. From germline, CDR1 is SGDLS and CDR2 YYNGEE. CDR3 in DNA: TGTGCCAGCAGCAACGGACAGGGGGGTACTAGCACAGATACGCAGTATTTT. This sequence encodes CASSNGQGGTSTDTQYF.

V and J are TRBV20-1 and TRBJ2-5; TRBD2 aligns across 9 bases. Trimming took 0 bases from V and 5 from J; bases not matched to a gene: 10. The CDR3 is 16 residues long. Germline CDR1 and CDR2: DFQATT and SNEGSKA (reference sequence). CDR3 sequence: CSARDQISGGYETQYF. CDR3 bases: TGCAGTGCTAGAGATCAAATTAGCGGGGGATATGAGACCCAGTACTTC.

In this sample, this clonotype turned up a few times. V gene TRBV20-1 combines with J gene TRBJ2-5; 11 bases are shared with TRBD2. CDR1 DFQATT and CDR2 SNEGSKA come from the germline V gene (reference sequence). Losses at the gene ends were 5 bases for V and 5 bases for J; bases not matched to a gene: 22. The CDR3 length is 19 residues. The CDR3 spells CSARRWLAGGPWTKETQYF. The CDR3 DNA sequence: TGCAGTGCTCGACGTTGGTTAGCGGGGGGGCCCTGGACGAAGGAGACCCAGTACTTC.